The rows below give T cell receptor beta chains drawn from one sample of a study of read filtering for tumor transcriptome and immune sequencing. TCRdb analysed the reads with MiXCR anew, one entry per CDR3 protein. The repertoire holds 35,000 to 40,000 distinct CDR3 sequences, with 14% as singletons. The sample consisted of a population of CD138-negative cells sorted from bone marrow. The receptors stem from a donor aged 40 or over with multiple myeloma. The CDR3 runs from the conserved cysteine through the conserved F or W. Each record gives: V gene, clone size, J gene, D gene, CDR3 protein, CDR3 DNA. A D gene is named only where the DNA matches it firmly. Clone size, where shown, is once, few, many, or a class for clones that have expanded.

>TRBV12-3/TRBV12-4|medium-sized|TRBJ2-1|NA
CASSLANNEQFF
TGTGCCAGCAGTTTAGCGAACAATGAGCAGTTCTTC
>TRBV4-1|many|TRBJ2-2|NA
CASSQGWTGELFF
TGCGCCAGCAGCCAGGGCTGGACCGGGGAGCTGTTTTTT
>TRBV7-7|many|TRBJ2-5|NA
CASSSGGETQYF
TGTGCTAGCAGCTCGGGTGGAGAGACCCAGTACTTC
>TRBV29-1|NA|TRBJ2-7|TRBD2
CSVAGTSGGKDEQYF
TGCAGCGTAGCCGGGACTAGCGGGGGGAAGGACGAGCAGTACTTC
>TRBV11-2|many|TRBJ2-1|NA
CASSRDLDRTHEQFF
TGTGCCAGCAGCAGAGACCTTGACAGGACCCATGAGCAGTTCTTC
>TRBV2|many|TRBJ2-1|TRBD1
CASSRDRDYNEQFF
TGTGCCAGCAGCCGGGACAGGGATTACAATGAGCAGTTCTTC
>TRBV7-9|many|TRBJ2-1|TRBD1
CASSLAKTGGINEQFF
TGTGCCAGCAGCTTAGCGAAGACAGGGGGCATCAATGAGCAGTTCTTC
>TRBV20-1|few|TRBJ2-3|NA
CSASNPGRGTDTQYF
TGCAGTGCTTCCAACCCAGGACGAGGCACAGATACGCAGTATTTT
>TRBV5-4|many|TRBJ2-3|NA
CASSLEQGVRDTQYF
TGTGCCAGCAGCTTGGAACAGGGCGTGAGAGATACGCAGTATTTT
>TRBV28|many|TRBJ1-2|NA
CASSRSGAIYGYTF
TGTGCCAGCAGTCGGTCCGGTGCCATCTATGGCTACACCTTC
>TRBV19|many|TRBJ1-5|TRBD1
CASSDSSWDRDYSNQPQHF
TGTGCCAGTAGCGATTCTTCCTGGGACAGAGACTATAGCAATCAGCCCCAGCATTTT
>TRBV7-9|NA|TRBJ2-5|NA
CASSLDRLLKGETQYF
TGTGCCAGCAGCTTAGATCGGCTACTTAAAGGGGAGACCCAGTACTTC
>TRBV2|NA|TRBJ1-6|TRBD1
CASRDRGLSPLHF
TGTGCCAGCCGGGACAGGGGCTTATCACCCCTCCACTTT
>TRBV18|NA|TRBJ2-7|NA
CASSPRVLYEQYF
TGTGCCAGCTCACCACGTGTACTCTACGAGCAGTACTTC
>TRBV5-8|medium-sized|TRBJ2-1|NA
CASSLVGGDGEQFF
TGTGCCAGCAGCTTGGTCGGCGGGGATGGTGAGCAGTTCTTC
>TRBV24-1|many|TRBJ1-5|TRBD1
CATSDRDRVDNQPQHF
TGTGCCACCAGTGATAGGGACAGGGTGGACAATCAGCCCCAGCATTTT
>TRBV27|many|TRBJ1-6|NA
CASSLRQGEGSPLHF
TGTGCCAGCAGTCTCAGACAAGGGGAGGGCTCACCCCTCCACTTT
>TRBV5-4|many|TRBJ1-2|NA
CASSLMDRPNYGYTF
TGTGCCAGCAGCTTGATGGACCGCCCTAACTATGGCTACACCTTC
>TRBV7-2|many|TRBJ2-5|TRBD2
CASSKRLAEETQYF
TGTGCCAGCAGCAAGCGACTAGCGGAAGAGACCCAGTACTTC
>TRBV28|many|TRBJ2-7|NA
CASSFSYEQYF
TGTGCCAGCAGCTTCTCCTACGAGCAGTACTTC
>TRBV20-1|many|TRBJ1-4|NA
CSASRGPSTNEKLFF
TGCAGTGCTTCCCGCGGCCCGTCAACTAATGAAAAACTGTTTTTT
>TRBV28|many|TRBJ2-6|TRBD1
CASRPGQGLSGANVLTF
TGTGCCAGCAGACCGGGACAGGGTCTCTCTGGGGCCAACGTCCTGACTTTC
>TRBV10-3|many|TRBJ1-3|TRBD1
CAISRGQRNTIYF
TGTGCCATCAGCAGGGGACAGAGAAACACCATATATTTT
>TRBV6-5|NA|TRBJ2-3|NA
CASSKDLGQLVTDTQYF
TGTGCCAGCAGCAAGGACCTCGGACAACTCGTCACAGATACGCAGTATTTT
>TRBV19|many|TRBJ2-5|NA
CASRNIRTVQETQYF
TGTGCCAGTAGAAACATAAGGACAGTTCAAGAGACCCAGTACTTC
>TRBV7-9|many|TRBJ1-1|NA
CASSVTQNTEAFF
TGTGCCAGCAGCGTGACCCAGAACACTGAAGCTTTCTTT
>TRBV29-1|many|TRBJ2-7|TRBD2
CSVEGGGGANEQYF
TGCAGCGTTGAAGGGGGCGGGGGGGCCAACGAGCAGTACTTC
>TRBV4-2|many|TRBJ2-5|NA
CASSPGSVGIQETQYF
TGTGCCAGCAGCCCTGGGAGCGTGGGGATACAAGAGACCCAGTACTTC
>TRBV4-2|many|TRBJ1-5|NA
CASSQGEQVGNQPQHF
TGTGCCAGCAGCCAAGGGGAGCAGGTTGGCAATCAGCCCCAGCATTTT
>TRBV30|many|TRBJ1-5|NA
CAWSGQGNQPQHF
TGTGCCTGGAGTGGTCAGGGCAATCAGCCCCAGCATTTT
>TRBV29-1|NA|TRBJ2-3|TRBD2
CSVLAGDGTDTQYF
TGCAGCGTACTAGCGGGGGACGGCACAGATACGCAGTATTTT
>TRBV7-9|many|TRBJ2-7|TRBD1
CASSPTGLVYEQYF
TGTGCCAGCAGCCCGACAGGGCTGGTCTACGAGCAGTACTTC
>TRBV7-9|many|TRBJ1-1|TRBD1
CASSFEGAAPAFF
TGTGCCAGCAGCTTTGAGGGGGCTGCCCCAGCTTTCTTT